What follows describes a single TCR beta chain. Per germline, CDR1 SGHDT and CDR2 YYEEEE. This CDR3 contains 14 residues. The V end was cut by 5 bases, the J end by 2 bases, with 11 bases between. The sample comes from a study of blood T cell repertoires in COVID-19. The overall study: COVID-19 samples, acute and convalescent, were from the United States, Italy and Spain.

Assay used: immunoSEQ multiplex PCR; TCRdb lists only in-frame clones, some missing. This sample carries 100,000 to 150,000 clones, roughly 87% of them seen once, and the ten largest clones take under 8%. This TCR was recovered from a man of 80 years or more with active or convalescent COVID-19. The sequencing input was peripheral blood. V gene TRBV5-6 combines with J gene TRBJ1-5; weak D call: TRBD1 (5 bases). The CDR3 sequence: CASSQGLGNQPQHF. CDR3 nucleotides: TGTGCCAGCAGTCAGGGTCTCGGCAATCAGCCCCAGCATTTT.